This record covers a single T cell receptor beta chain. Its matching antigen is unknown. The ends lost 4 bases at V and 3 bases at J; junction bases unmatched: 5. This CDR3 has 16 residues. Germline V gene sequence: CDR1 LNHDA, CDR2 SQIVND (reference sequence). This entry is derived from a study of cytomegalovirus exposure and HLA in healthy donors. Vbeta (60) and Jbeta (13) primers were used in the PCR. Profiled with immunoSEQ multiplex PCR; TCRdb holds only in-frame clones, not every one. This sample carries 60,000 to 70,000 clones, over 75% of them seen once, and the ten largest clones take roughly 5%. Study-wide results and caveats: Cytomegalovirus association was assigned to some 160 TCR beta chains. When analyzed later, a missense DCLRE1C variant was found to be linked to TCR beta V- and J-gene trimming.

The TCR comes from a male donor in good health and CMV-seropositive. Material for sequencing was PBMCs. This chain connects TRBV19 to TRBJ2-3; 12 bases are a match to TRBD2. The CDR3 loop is CASSTTSGGLTDTQYF. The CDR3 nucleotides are TGTGCCAGTAGTACGACTAGCGGGGGTTTGACAGATACGCAGTATTTT.